Following are 23 T cell receptor beta chains from one sample sequenced in a study of naive and memory T cell subsets. Both TRBC1 and TRBC2 were covered by a beta constant-region primer of two equimolar oligonucleotides. Using its own MiXCR run on the UMI-ligation and nested PCR reads, TCRdb lists one record per CDR3 protein. Of more than 4,000 distinct CDR3 sequences detected, around 7.8% appear once; the ten largest clones hold 75% to 85%. The sequencing sample was made of CD4+ TEMRA cells from blood. The subset denotes: effector memory re-expressing CD45RA, CD45RA+ CD27-. Every receptor here comes from a human donor in good health.

The rearrangement joins TRBV28 to TRBJ2-7, with 9 bases aligning to TRBD2. The CDR3 loop spans 16 amino acids. CDR1 is MDHEN and CDR2 is SYDVKM in the germline V gene. With V trimmed by 6 bases and J by 2 bases, 11 bases remained unmatched. CDR3 protein: CASRRGGAGGAYEQYV. CDR3 sequence (DNA): TGTGCCAGCAGGCGGGGGGGAGCGGGAGGCGCCTACGAGCAGTACGTC.

Sample share makes this clonotype medium-sized. The chain has TRBV25-1 and TRBJ1-6, with D unresolved. The CDR3 sequence is 16 residues long. Germline V gives CDR1 MGHDK, CDR2 SYGVNS. With 3 bases removed from V and 3 bases from J, the gap between germline ends came to 12 bases. The DNA for the CDR3 is TGTGCCAGCAGTGAGTCGAGGCAGATCTATAATTCACCCCTCCACTTT. Its protein is CASSESRQIYNSPLHF.

The rearrangement links TRBV5-4 to TRBJ1-1; 7 nucleotides line up with TRBD1. This CDR3 spans 16 amino acids. The V segment lost 5 bases and the J segment 0 bases; nucleotides outside the gene matches: 10. The germline V gene has CDR1 SGHNT and CDR2 YYREEE (reference sequence). The CDR3 spells CASRPRQGGMNTEAFF. The CDR3 bases are TGTGCCAGCAGACCACGTCAGGGGGGTATGAACACTGAAGCTTTCTTT.

This clonotype was seen repeatedly, ten times or more. The genes are TRBV28 and TRBJ2-6; 9 bases fit TRBD1. The CDR3 is 16 amino acids. V was clipped by 4 bases and J by 4 bases; unmatched bases: 5. CDR1 and CDR2 (germline): MDHEN, SYDVKM. This CDR3 reads CASSSQGAQGANVLTF. The CDR3 DNA sequence: TGTGCCAGCAGTTCACAGGGGGCGCAAGGGGCCAACGTCCTGACTTTC.

The chain links TRBV2 to TRBJ1-1; 7 bases are a match to TRBD1. The V gene end was trimmed by 5 bases and the J gene end by 3 bases; junction bases not matched to a gene: 3. Germline lookup yields CDR1 SNHLY and CDR2 FYNNEI. The CDR3 length is 13 residues. The CDR3 DNA reads TGTGCCAGCAGTTCAGGGGGGTACACTGAAGCTTTCTTT. It is translated as CASSSGGYTEAFF.

The chain recombines TRBV20-1 with TRBJ1-2, with unresolved D. Trimming shortened V by 5 bases and J by 7 bases, and 14 bases separated the two germline ends. Germline CDR1 is DFQATT and CDR2 is SNEGSKA (reference sequence). This CDR3 contains 12 residues. In nucleotides, the CDR3 is TGCAGTGCTTGGACCGAAGTAAGTGGCTACACCTTC. This translates into CSAWTEVSGYTF.

This clonotype appeared many times. The rearrangement links TRBV3-1 to TRBJ2-4; D tentatively reads TRBD1 or TRBD2 (6 bases each). Germline CDR1 LGHDT, CDR2 YNNKEL (reference sequence). This CDR3 contains 15 residues. V was shortened by 0 bases and J by 8 bases, with 14 bases between the two germline ends. CDR3 in DNA: TGTGCCAGCAGCCAAGACAGGGGAGGCTGGGACATTCAGTACTTC. As protein: CASSQDRGGWDIQYF.

Many counts were recorded for this clonotype. The genes are TRBV7-3 and TRBJ2-7; possible D gene TRBD2, 6 bases. Per germline, CDR1 SGHTA and CDR2 FQGTGA. The length of the CDR3 is 14 residues. V was trimmed by 5 bases and J by 2 bases, leaving 13 bases between them. This CDR3 reads CASSPGLATYEQYF. CDR3 coding DNA: TGTGCCAGCAGCCCGGGACTGGCAACCTACGAGCAGTACTTC.

This clonotype appeared many times. The V and J genes are TRBV6-2 or TRBV6-3 and TRBJ2-7; perhaps TRBD1 as D (6 bases). The germline V and J ends were trimmed by 0 bases and 0 bases, with 6 bases remaining between them. CDR3 size: 14 residues. Germline V CDR1 and CDR2: MNHEY, SVGEGT. The CDR3 loop is CASSYSDSSYEQYF. CDR3 sequence (DNA): TGTGCCAGCAGTTACTCGGACAGCTCCTACGAGCAGTACTTC.

This clonotype was seen at least ten times. The CDR3 sequence is CASSLASPETQYF. The CDR3 DNA follows: TGTGCCAGCAGTTTAGCTAGCCCGGAGACCCAGTACTTC. The J gene is TRBJ2-5, the V gene TRBV28; D perhaps matches TRBD2 (5 bases). Germline loops: CDR1 MDHEN, CDR2 SYDVKM. The V gene lost 2 bases and the J gene lost 5 bases, with 9 bases spanning the gap. CDR3 length equals 13 residues.

As concerns this clonotype: A much larger clone sits a single nucleotide away, making a read error possible. The chain joins TRBV29-1 to TRBJ1-2; D uncertain. Germline CDR1 and CDR2: SQVTM and ANQGSEA. There are 14 residues in the CDR3. The CDR3 is CGAHSTGYNYGYTF. Here the CDR3 DNA reads TGCGGCGCCCACAGCACGGGGTATAACTATGGCTACACCTTC.

This clonotype has at least ten counts. The rearrangement joins TRBV6-1 to TRBJ2-1, with 15 positions matching TRBD2. Germline assignment: CDR1 MNHNS and CDR2 SASEGT. CDR3 length: 17 amino acids. V trimming: 2 bases; J trimming: 7 bases; junction bases outside the gene matches: 6. The CDR3 region has the DNA TGTGCCAGCAGTGAACGGACTGGGACTAGCGGGAGGAATGAGCAGTTCTTC. Translation gives CASSERTGTSGRNEQFF.

This clonotype is medium-sized (0.01 to 0.1%) within its sample. The chain recombines TRBV15 with TRBJ1-4, with D hard to call. Trimming shortened V by 4 bases and J by 8 bases, and 14 bases separated the two germline ends. The CDR3 sequence is 14 residues long. Germline V CDR1 and CDR2: LNHNV, YYDKDF (reference sequence). DNA of the CDR3: TGTGCCACCAGCACCACTAATGGCGGAGAAAAACTGTTTTTT. The encoded protein is CATSTTNGGEKLFF.

With respect to this clonotype: A much more abundant neighbour one base away suggests this may be a read error. The chain links TRBV5-6 to TRBJ2-7, with 7 bases matching TRBD1. V lost 2 bases to trimming and J lost 0 bases; unmatched junction nucleotides: 8. Germline V gene lookup returns CDR1 SGHDT and CDR2 YYEEEE. The CDR3 totals 16 residues. The CDR3 protein is CASSLPTGCSSYEQYF. CDR3 DNA sequence: TGTGCCAGCAGCTTACCGACAGGGTGTAGCTCCTACGAGCAGTACTTC.

The chain uses TRBV21-1 and TRBJ2-5; TRBD1 is the table's D call, not checked against the DNA. TRBV21-1 is annotated as a pseudogene. This CDR3 is 18 amino acids long. The CDR3 nucleotides are TGTGCCAGCAGCAAAAAAGGGGCCTCTCAGGGGGCGCGGGAGACCCAGTACTTC. This codes for CASSKKGASQGARETQYF.

Many counts were recorded for this clonotype. The rearrangement uses TRBV25-1 and TRBJ2-7, with TRBD2 matching over 8 bases. The CDR3 runs to 14 residues. J was trimmed by 6 bases and V by 6 bases; bases with no gene match: 10. The germline V gene has CDR1 MGHDK and CDR2 SYGVNS. CDR3 bases: TGTGCCAGCAGGAGGACAGCGGGAGCTCCCGAGCAGTACTTC. It yields the protein CASRRTAGAPEQYF.

The chain recombines TRBV20-1 with TRBJ2-1; tentatively, D is TRBD2 (5 bases). Per germline, CDR1 DFQATT and CDR2 SNEGSKA (reference sequence). Trimming took off 0 bases at V and 4 bases at J, with 13 bases between the two ends. The CDR3 totals 15 residues. Here the CDR3 reads CSARDLAGDYNEQFF. As DNA, the CDR3 is TGCAGTGCTAGAGATCTAGCAGGTGATTACAATGAGCAGTTCTTC.

At least ten counts were recorded for this clonotype. The rearrangement links TRBV5-1 to TRBJ2-3; D might be TRBD2 (5 bases). The V and J ends lost 3 bases and 4 bases respectively, with 12 bases between them. The germline V gene encodes CDR1 SGHRS and CDR2 YFSETQ. The CDR3 sequence is 14 residues long. Here the CDR3 reads CASSWGASADTQYF. Written as DNA, the CDR3 is TGCGCCAGCAGCTGGGGAGCTTCGGCAGATACGCAGTATTTT.

This clonotype was picked up many times. The gene calls are TRBV2 and TRBJ2-5; TRBD2 matches 9 bases. The CDR3 has 16 amino acids. The V and J ends lost 5 bases and 5 bases, in that order; junction bases with no gene match: 12. Germline V gene lookup returns CDR1 SNHLY and CDR2 FYNNEI. CDR3 nucleotide sequence: TGTGCCAGCAGTCCGGACTTAGCGGGAGCCGGGGAGACCCAGTACTTC. Amino acids: CASSPDLAGAGETQYF. The complete variable domain, with remaining parts taken from reference TRBV2 and TRBJ2-5, reads EPEVTQTPSHQVTQMGQEVILRCVPISNHLYFYWYRQILGQKVEFLVSFYNNEISEKSEIFDDQFSVERPDGSNFTLKIRSTKLEDSAMYFCASSPDLAGAGETQYFGPGTRLLVL.

This clonotype showed up just a few times. V usage is TRBV5-1 and J usage is TRBJ2-4; 8 nucleotides agree with TRBD1. This CDR3 is 16 amino acids long. Trimming cost V 2 bases and J 4 bases; bases outside gene matches: 8. The germline V gene encodes CDR1 SGHRS and CDR2 YFSETQ. CDR3 amino acids: CASSLRQGTGKNIQYF. The CDR3 bases are TGCGCCAGCAGCTTACGTCAGGGGACAGGTAAAAACATTCAGTACTTC.

The chain links TRBV10-3 to TRBJ1-2; D gene unclear. The V gene's germline CDR1 is ENHRY and CDR2 SYGVKD. Trimming removed 4 bases at V and 1 base at J, with 10 bases between. CDR3 length: 14 amino acids. The CDR3 DNA reads TGTGCCATCAGTGGCCCTGCCAATAACTATGGCTACACCTTC. Translating gives CAISGPANNYGYTF.

This clonotype was seen ten or more times. The rearrangement links TRBV5-1 to TRBJ2-7, with 10 bases that match TRBD1. CDR1 and CDR2 (germline): SGHRS, YFSETQ. The CDR3 is made up of 15 amino acids. V dropped 3 bases and J dropped 2; count of bases not matched to a gene: 5. Here the CDR3 DNA reads TGCGCCAGCAGCTCCACCGGGACAGGGGCCTACGAGCAGTACTTC. Protein sequence: CASSSTGTGAYEQYF.

This clonotype was seen repeatedly, ten times or more. The chain joins TRBV30 to TRBJ1-5; 10 bases match TRBD1. This CDR3 region has 14 residues. V shed 7 bases, J shed 6 bases, and the junction held 9 bases outside the gene matches. The germline V gene has CDR1 GTSNPN and CDR2 SVGIG (reference sequence). Here the CDR3 reads CAYSGTGAFQPQHF. The CDR3 DNA reads TGTGCCTATTCCGGGACAGGGGCCTTTCAGCCCCAGCATTTT.